The present entry profiles one T cell receptor beta chain with its context. What it binds is unknown. This sample stems from a study of identical twins. TCRdb recomputed calls from the 5' RACE reads with MiXCR, one row per CDR3 protein. Of about 890,000 distinct CDR3 sequences in the sample, 12% were seen once. Study outcomes and limitations: It was possible that invariant MAIT and iNKT cells partly confounded the zero-insertion analyses.

Per the germline V gene, CDR1 is WSHSY and CDR2 is SAAADI. This CDR3 contains 15 residues. With 5 bases clipped from V and 2 bases from J, the junction kept 8 bases outside the gene matches. The same data also went into a second study, on yellow fever vaccine responses in identical twins.

The chain combines TRBV10-2 with TRBJ2-5, with 7 bases lining up with TRBD2. The sequence was collected from a woman between 18 and 29 years old in good health. Source material: PBMCs. CDR3 amino acids: CASSPLLAAQETQYF. DNA for the CDR3: TGCGCCAGCAGTCCGCTTCTAGCGGCGCAAGAGACCCAGTACTTC.